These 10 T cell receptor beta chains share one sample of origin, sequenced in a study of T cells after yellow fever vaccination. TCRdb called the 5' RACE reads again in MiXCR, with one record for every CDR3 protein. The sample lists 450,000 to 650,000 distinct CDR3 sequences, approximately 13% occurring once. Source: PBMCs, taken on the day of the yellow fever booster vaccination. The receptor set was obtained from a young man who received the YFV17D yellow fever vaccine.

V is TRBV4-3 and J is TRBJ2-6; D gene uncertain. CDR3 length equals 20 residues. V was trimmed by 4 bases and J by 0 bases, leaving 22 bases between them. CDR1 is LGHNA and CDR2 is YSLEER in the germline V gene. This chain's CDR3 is CASSLNSFRALSSGANVLTF. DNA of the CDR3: TGCGCCAGCAGCCTGAACTCATTCCGGGCACTCAGCTCTGGGGCCAACGTCCTGACTTTC.

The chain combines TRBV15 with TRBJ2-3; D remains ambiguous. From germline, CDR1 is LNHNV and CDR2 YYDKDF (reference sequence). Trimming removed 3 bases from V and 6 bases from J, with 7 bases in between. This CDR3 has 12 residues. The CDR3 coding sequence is TGTGCCACCAGCAGCCATTTGGATACGCAGTATTTT. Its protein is CATSSHLDTQYF.

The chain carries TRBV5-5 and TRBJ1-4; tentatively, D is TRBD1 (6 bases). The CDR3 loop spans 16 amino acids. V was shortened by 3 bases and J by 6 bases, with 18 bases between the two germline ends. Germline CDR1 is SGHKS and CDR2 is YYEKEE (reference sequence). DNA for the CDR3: TGTGCCAGCAGCTCACAAGACAGGTTAAGTTATGAAAAACTGTTTTTT. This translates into CASSSQDRLSYEKLFF.

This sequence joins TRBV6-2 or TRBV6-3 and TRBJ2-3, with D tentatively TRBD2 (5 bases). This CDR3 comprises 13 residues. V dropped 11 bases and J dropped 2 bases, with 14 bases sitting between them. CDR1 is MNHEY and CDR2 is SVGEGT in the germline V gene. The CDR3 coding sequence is TGTGCCGCTAGCCCCCCATCCACAGATACGCAGTATTTT. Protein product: CAASPPSTDTQYF.

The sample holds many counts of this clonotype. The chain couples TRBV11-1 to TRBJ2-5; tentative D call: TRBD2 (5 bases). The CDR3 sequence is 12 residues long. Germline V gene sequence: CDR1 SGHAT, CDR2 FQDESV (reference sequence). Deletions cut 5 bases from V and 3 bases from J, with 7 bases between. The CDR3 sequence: CASSRREETQYF. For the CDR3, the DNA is TGTGCCAGCAGCCGGCGGGAAGAGACCCAGTACTTC.

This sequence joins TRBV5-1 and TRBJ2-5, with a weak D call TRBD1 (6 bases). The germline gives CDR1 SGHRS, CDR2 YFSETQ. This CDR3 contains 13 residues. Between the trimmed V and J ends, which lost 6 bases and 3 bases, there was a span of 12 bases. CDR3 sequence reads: CASNSGAEETQYF. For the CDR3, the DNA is TGCGCCAGCAACTCAGGGGCGGAAGAGACCCAGTACTTC.

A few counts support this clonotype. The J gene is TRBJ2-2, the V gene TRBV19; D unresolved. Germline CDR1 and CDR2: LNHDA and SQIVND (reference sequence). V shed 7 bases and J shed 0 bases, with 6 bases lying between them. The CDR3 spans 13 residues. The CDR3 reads CASTPANTGELFF. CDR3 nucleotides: TGTGCCAGTACCCCTGCGAACACCGGGGAGCTGTTTTTT.

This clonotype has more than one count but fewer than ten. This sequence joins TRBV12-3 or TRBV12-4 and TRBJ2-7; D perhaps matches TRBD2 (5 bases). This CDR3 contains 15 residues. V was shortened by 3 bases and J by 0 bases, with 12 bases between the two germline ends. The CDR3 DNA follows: TGTGCCAGCAGTTTTTCGGGGTTCAGCTCCTACGAGCAGTACTTC. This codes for CASSFSGFSSYEQYF.

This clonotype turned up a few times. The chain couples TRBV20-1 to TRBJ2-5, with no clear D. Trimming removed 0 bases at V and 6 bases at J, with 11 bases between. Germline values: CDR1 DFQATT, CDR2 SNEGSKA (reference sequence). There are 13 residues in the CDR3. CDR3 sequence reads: CSARDPRLQTQYF. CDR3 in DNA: TGCAGTGCTAGAGATCCCAGGTTGCAGACCCAGTACTTC.

The CDR3 sequence: CASSSRTGQETQYF. For the CDR3, the DNA is TGTGCCAGCAGCTCGCGGACAGGCCAGGAGACCCAGTACTTC. V usage is TRBV7-2 and J usage is TRBJ2-5; 7 bases map to TRBD1. There are 14 residues in the CDR3. V trimming: 4 bases; J trimming: 5 bases; junction bases outside the gene matches: 7. Looked up from germline, CDR1 is SGHTA and CDR2 is FQGNSA.